The T cell receptor (beta chain) described here comes from a study of T cell responses to AZD1222 COVID-19 vaccine. Only in-frame clones appear in the TCRdb table, and some are missing; sequencing was by immunoSEQ multiplex PCR. The data contain around 30,000 clones, more than 85% of them singletons. The CDR3 runs 13 residues. Trimming shortened V by 0 bases and J by 7 bases, and 10 bases separated the two germline ends. CDR1 and CDR2 from the germline V gene are SGHAT and FQNNGV. The rearrangement links TRBV11-2 to TRBJ2-7; no definite D call. Sequencing used peripheral blood, obtained on day 0 of AZD1222 vaccination. The receptor's source is an adult in good health. The CDR3 DNA follows: TGTGCCAGCAGCTTAGATGAGTTGGCAGAGCAGTACTTC. This encodes CASSLDELAEQYF.